The TCR beta chain under discussion was sequenced for a study of shared clonotypes between healthy human individuals. Deep-level running was used for the assay. The method was immunoSEQ multiplex PCR; TCRdb's version includes in-frame clones alone and lacks a portion of them. The sample has around 430,000 clones, roughly 80% seen once. V lost 5 bases and J lost 6, with 11 bases in between. This CDR3 has 12 residues. The germline CDR1 and CDR2 sequences are MDHEN and SYDVKM. Study findings and constraints: Represented diversity, genetic and exposure-history alike, was limited by few donors.

This clone was counted once. The antigen remains undetermined. This clonotype originated in a woman between 40 and 50 years old in good health. Some clones in this sample may be carry-over from other donors' samples. The rearrangement uses TRBV28 and TRBJ2-7, with D unclear. Input material: PBMCs. The DNA for the CDR3 is TGTGCCAGCAGTCCCCTCAACCGCGAGCAGTACTTC. Its translation is CASSPLNREQYF.